These 27 T cell receptor beta chains came from one sample sequenced in a study of shared clonotypes between healthy human individuals. Method: immunoSEQ multiplex PCR; TCRdb's copy keeps in-frame clones and lacks some. The sample includes roughly 2,500,000 clones, approximately 93% of them seen just once. The sequenced material came from naive CD4+ T cells from PBMCs. Stated subset: CD45RA+ positively selected. These receptor sequences come from a man aged 18 to 29 in good health. Some clones in this sample may be carry-over from other donors' samples.

This sequence joins TRBV7-8 and TRBJ1-3, with D hard to call. CDR3 length equals 17 residues. Germline CDR1 and CDR2: SGHVS and FQNEAQ. V lost 0 bases and J lost 0, with 12 bases in between. DNA for the CDR3: TGTGCCAGCAGCTTAGCGTTGTTGGGGAACTCTGGAAACACCATATATTTT. Protein product: CASSLALLGNSGNTIYF.

Regarding this clone: Additional DNA sequences in this sample encode the identical CDR3. J is TRBJ2-6 and V is TRBV5-1; D remains ambiguous. Germline V gene lookup returns CDR1 SGHRS and CDR2 YFSETQ. Trimming took 0 bases from V and 4 from J, leaving 5 bases between them. The CDR3 is made up of 14 amino acids. As DNA, the CDR3 is TGCGCCAGCAGCTTGGAGTCGGGGGCCAACGTCCTGACTTTC. Encoded protein: CASSLESGANVLTF.

V is TRBV20-1 and J is TRBJ1-2, with 8 positions matching TRBD1. The V segment lost 3 bases and the J segment 8 bases; nucleotides outside the gene matches: 2. Germline V lookup: CDR1 DFQATT, CDR2 SNEGSKA (reference sequence). The CDR3 has 11 residues. The CDR3 region is CSASPGGGYTF. The CDR3 region has the DNA TGCAGTGCTAGCCCAGGGGGCGGCTACACCTTC.

The V gene is TRBV5-1, the J gene TRBJ1-5, with D possibly TRBD1 on 6 matching bases. The germline V and J ends were trimmed by 10 bases and 5 bases, with 28 bases remaining between them. This CDR3 is 17 amino acids long. The germline gives CDR1 SGHRS, CDR2 YFSETQ. CDR3 amino acids: CASQIRGGAAYDQPQHF. CDR3 in DNA: TGCGCCTCCCAAATTCGGGGGGGCGCGGCATACGATCAGCCCCAGCATTTT.

The V gene is TRBV9, the J gene TRBJ1-4; no definite D call. The CDR3 spans 13 residues. Trimming removed 4 bases from V and 8 bases from J, with 12 bases in between. Germline loops: CDR1 SGDLS, CDR2 YYNGEE. CDR3 residues: CASSSRPLEKLFF. The CDR3 DNA reads as TGTGCCAGCAGCTCCCGACCCCTGGAAAAACTGTTTTTT.

The chain joins TRBV7-9 to TRBJ2-5, with a weak D call TRBD1 (7 bases). Germline CDR1 reads SEHNR; CDR2 reads FQNEAQ (reference sequence). V lost 5 bases, J lost 1 base, and 20 bases lay in between. The CDR3 extends over 17 amino acids. CDR3 nucleotide sequence: TGTGCCAGCAGCCACGGACAGGTCCCGCGGGGCCAAGAGACCCAGTACTTC. Amino acid sequence: CASSHGQVPRGQETQYF.

The chain is built from TRBV5-1 and TRBJ2-2, with D possibly matching TRBD2 (6 bases). Trimming took off 0 bases at V and 0 bases at J, with 9 bases between the two ends. The CDR3 loop spans 16 amino acids. Germline V gene sequence: CDR1 SGHRS, CDR2 YFSETQ. The CDR3 here is CASSLAGEANTGELFF. Written as DNA, the CDR3 is TGCGCCAGCAGCTTGGCTGGGGAGGCGAACACCGGGGAGCTGTTTTTT.

The rearrangement links TRBV7-9 to TRBJ2-2, with TRBD2 matching 9 bases. Germline V gives CDR1 SEHNR, CDR2 FQNEAQ (reference sequence). The CDR3 runs to 18 residues. Trimming removed 0 bases from V and 0 bases from J; junction bases left unmatched: 5. The CDR3 DNA reads as TGTGCCAGCAGCTTAGCTCCGGGACTAGCTACGAACACCGGGGAGCTGTTTTTT. This codes for CASSLAPGLATNTGELFF.

This clone turned up a few times. The V gene is TRBV4-1, the J gene TRBJ1-5; TRBD1 matches at 7 bases. Germline V gene sequence: CDR1 MGHRA, CDR2 YSYEKL. J gave up 6 bases and V 4 bases, and 9 bases lay outside the gene matches. The CDR3 covers 15 residues. The CDR3: CASSPGVGGVQPQHF. The CDR3 DNA sequence: TGCGCCAGCAGCCCAGGGGTAGGGGGCGTTCAGCCCCAGCATTTT.

The chain uses TRBV27 and TRBJ1-5, with D possibly TRBD1 on 6 matching bases. The CDR3 loop spans 16 amino acids. Deletions cut 5 bases from V and 2 bases from J, with 16 bases between. The germline CDR1 and CDR2 sequences are MNHEY and SMNVEV (reference sequence). CDR3 bases: TGTGCCAGCAGTGCCCAAACAGGGACGGGCAATCAGCCCCAGCATTTT. Its protein product is CASSAQTGTGNQPQHF.

The chain combines TRBV5-5 with TRBJ2-5; weak D call: TRBD2 (5 bases). This CDR3 contains 13 residues. Looked up from germline, CDR1 is SGHKS and CDR2 is YYEKEE (reference sequence). V was shortened by 4 bases and J by 6 bases, with 13 bases between the two germline ends. Here the CDR3 reads CASSLEGGKTQYF. CDR3 coding DNA: TGTGCCAGCAGCCTAGAGGGTGGAAAGACCCAGTACTTC.

A few counts support this clone. J is TRBJ1-1 and V is TRBV6-5, with a possible D match to TRBD1 (6 bases). The CDR3 spans 16 residues. Trimming stripped 4 bases from V and 7 bases from J, with 22 bases between. CDR1 and CDR2 from the germline V gene are MNHEY and SVGAGI. Written as DNA, the CDR3 is TGTGCCAGCAGTTCCAAGGGGGACTATAGACCCATTGAAGCTTTCTTT. This gives the protein CASSSKGDYRPIEAFF.

The chain carries TRBV7-8 and TRBJ2-1; TRBD1 matches 10 bases. In germline, CDR1 is SGHVS, CDR2 FQNEAQ. The CDR3 consists of 15 residues. With 3 bases clipped from V and 9 bases from J, the junction kept 8 bases outside the gene matches. This chain's CDR3 is CASSLGGQGYGEQFF. As DNA, the CDR3 is TGTGCCAGCAGCTTGGGGGGACAGGGGTACGGTGAGCAGTTCTTC.

This chain uses TRBV7-3 with TRBJ1-1; tentatively, D is TRBD1 (5 bases). The CDR3 consists of 13 residues. The germline CDR1 and CDR2 sequences are SGHTA and FQGTGA. The germline V and J ends were trimmed by 0 bases and 8 bases, with 10 bases remaining between them. Here the CDR3 reads CASSLTRVQEAFF. DNA of the CDR3: TGTGCCAGCAGCTTAACCAGGGTTCAAGAAGCTTTCTTT.

This clone showed up just once. The V call is TRBV6-1, the J call TRBJ2-5; possibly TRBD1 for D (6 bases). The germline CDR1 and CDR2 sequences are MNHNS and SASEGT. V gave up 4 bases and J gave up 4 bases, with 13 bases separating them. The CDR3 is 14 amino acids. The CDR3 coding sequence is TGTGCCAGCAGTGCTACCTTGACAGGAGAGACCCAGTACTTC. Protein product: CASSATLTGETQYF.

The chain has TRBV29-1 and TRBJ2-2, with D tentatively TRBD2 (6 bases). The V gene's germline CDR1 is SQVTM and CDR2 ANQGSEA. The CDR3 runs to 14 residues. Trimming took 7 bases from V and 1 from J, leaving 13 bases between them. CDR3 nucleotides: TGCAGCGCCCGGAGGGCGGTGAACACCGGGGAGCTGTTTTTT. Amino acids: CSARRAVNTGELFF.

The chain links TRBV27 to TRBJ2-7; possibly TRBD2 for D (5 bases). Trimming pared 2 bases from V and 6 bases from J, leaving 11 bases between. The CDR3 is made up of 13 amino acids. Looked up from germline, CDR1 is MNHEY and CDR2 is SMNVEV (reference sequence). This CDR3 reads CASSLVLRGEQYF. Here the CDR3 DNA reads TGTGCCAGCAGTTTAGTTCTTCGGGGCGAGCAGTACTTC.

The chain employs TRBV29-1 and TRBJ1-1; D unresolved. The CDR3 is made up of 11 amino acids. V was shortened by 3 bases and J by 6 bases, with 8 bases between the two germline ends. Germline V CDR1 and CDR2: SQVTM, ANQGSEA. DNA of the CDR3: TGCAGCGTTGAGCCTGTGGCTGAAGCTTTCTTT. Protein product: CSVEPVAEAFF.

Remarks on this clone: The same CDR3 arises from other DNA sequences in this sample as well. This chain connects TRBV11-3 to TRBJ1-1, with D possibly TRBD1 on 5 matching bases. The germline CDR1 and CDR2 sequences are SGHNT and YENEEA. The CDR3 loop spans 14 amino acids. The V end was cut by 3 bases, the J end by 0 bases, with 8 bases between. This chain's CDR3 is CASSLGRMNTEAFF. For the CDR3, the DNA is TGTGCCAGCAGCTTGGGACGTATGAACACTGAAGCTTTCTTT. The complete variable domain, with remaining parts taken from reference TRBV11-3 and TRBJ1-1, reads EAGVVQSPRYKIIEKKQPVAFWCNPISGHNTLYWYLQNLGQGPELLIRYENEEAVDDSQLPKDRFSAERLKGVDSTLKIQPAELGDSAVYLCASSLGRMNTEAFFGQGTRLTVV.

J is TRBJ1-1 and V is TRBV7-9; D uncertain. Germline loops: CDR1 SEHNR, CDR2 FQNEAQ (reference sequence). V lost 5 bases and J 0 bases, leaving 13 bases between the germline ends. CDR3 length equals 15 residues. CDR3 protein: CASSPVGSMNTEAFF. The CDR3 DNA sequence: TGTGCCAGCAGCCCGGTCGGCAGCATGAACACTGAAGCTTTCTTT.

This chain joins TRBV5-5 and TRBJ2-6; D ambiguous. This CDR3 has 14 amino acids. CDR1 is SGHKS, CDR2 YYEKEE, per germline (reference sequence). Between the trimmed V and J ends, which lost 5 bases and 1 base, there was a span of 7 bases. CDR3: CASSDASGANVLTF. For the CDR3, the DNA is TGTGCCAGCAGTGACGCTTCTGGGGCCAACGTCCTGACTTTC.

The chain has TRBV4-1 and TRBJ2-5, with D tentatively TRBD1 or TRBD2 (5 bases each). V gave up 0 bases and J gave up 4 bases, with 15 bases separating them. This CDR3 contains 16 residues. Germline loops: CDR1 MGHRA, CDR2 YSYEKL. The CDR3 sequence: CASSQDLIGARETQYF. The CDR3, as DNA: TGCGCCAGCAGCCAAGATTTAATCGGGGCAAGAGAGACCCAGTACTTC.

The CDR3 DNA follows: TGTGCCAGCAGTTCCGGGAGGGGGGCATCGGGAAAGACCCAGTACTTC. It translates to CASSSGRGASGKTQYF. The chain links TRBV28 to TRBJ2-5, with TRBD2 identical over 8 bases. The V and J ends lost 4 bases and 6 bases, in that order; junction bases with no gene match: 13. Germline V gene lookup returns CDR1 MDHEN and CDR2 SYDVKM. This CDR3 is built from 16 residues.

V is TRBV7-8 and J is TRBJ2-5; D is ambiguous. The CDR3 spans 12 residues. Trimming pared 2 bases from V and 5 bases from J, leaving 6 bases between. Germline-derived CDR1 and CDR2 are SGHVS and FQNEAQ. The CDR3 coding sequence is TGTGCCAGCAGCTTACTTCAGGAGACCCAGTACTTC. Protein product: CASSLLQETQYF.

This sequence joins TRBV7-7 and TRBJ2-3; D unresolved. Germline assignment: CDR1 SSHAT and CDR2 FNYEAQ (reference sequence). V was cut by 5 bases and J by 3 bases, with 12 bases left in between. The CDR3 runs 14 residues. CDR3 protein: CASSLSHQTDTQYF. CDR3 DNA: TGTGCCAGCAGCCTCAGCCACCAGACAGATACGCAGTATTTT.

The V gene is TRBV19, the J gene TRBJ1-1; the match to TRBD1 covers 9 bases. Per germline, CDR1 LNHDA and CDR2 SQIVND (reference sequence). The CDR3 is 16 amino acids. V lost 5 bases to trimming and J lost 0 bases; unmatched junction nucleotides: 7. The CDR3 DNA follows: TGTGCCAGTAGTCCGGGGACAGGGTTGTTGAACACTGAAGCTTTCTTT. Its protein is CASSPGTGLLNTEAFF.

This chain connects TRBV28 to TRBJ1-2, with 7 positions matching TRBD1. V dropped 1 base and J dropped 5; count of bases not matched to a gene: 13. The CDR3 is made up of 17 amino acids. CDR1 and CDR2 from the germline V gene are MDHEN and SYDVKM. The CDR3 spells CASSLFTGDVFGYGYTF. CDR3 DNA sequence: TGTGCCAGCAGTTTATTTACAGGGGACGTCTTCGGGTATGGCTACACCTTC.